This T cell receptor beta chain was recorded in a study of blood T cell repertoires in COVID-19 (dated by TCRdb to the early 2020s). Background for the entire study: The collaborator samples originated in the United States, Italy and Spain and spanned the acute and convalescent phases of COVID-19. Samples came from the ongoing ImmuneRACE study (first 160 participants) plus 1,254 subjects from 6 global collaborators. The material from the prospective study consisted of cDNA or gDNA derived from T cells, B-cell-depleted T cells, or PBMCs. The dataset comprised deeply sampled blood TCRbeta repertoires from subjects exposed to, actively infected with, or recovered from COVID-19. A de-identified subject ID, COVID-19 status, age in years and sex were almost always included in the sample metadata. The repertoires were released in a freely available public database meant as a resource for research on the immune response to SARS-CoV-2. Where available, HLA class I and class II types were taken from metadata supplied by the sample provider and were not determined by assay-based typing. The research as a whole found: The amount of clinical and demographic metadata varied by source and participant and was provided uncurated.

Collaborating institutions collected whole blood in K2EDTA tubes following their own protocols. For TCRbeta analysis, collaborator samples were shipped as frozen whole blood, as isolated PBMCs, or as DNA extracted from either sample type. The CDR3 has 12 amino acids, counting the end cysteine and phenylalanine. The read is trimmed to its CDR3 DNA, 36 bases read in frame from base 1. V loses 6 bases at its end and J loses 4 bases; junction bases beyond the gene matches: 4. The germline V gene sets CDR1 to SQVTM and CDR2 to ANQGSEA. Comments on this clone: Its binding antigen is unknown. Base qualities are not provided; no much larger clone lies one nucleotide away.

The immunoSEQ Assay, a bias-controlled multiplex PCR, was used to amplify TCRbeta CDR3 regions from genomic DNA. Per the authors' processing: Within the assay, amplification of reference gene primers was used to estimate how many nucleated cells each sample contained. To quantify the absolute abundance of each unique TCRbeta CDR3 rearrangement, sequence reads were collapsed and filtered. For each sample, productive Simpson clonality was calculated as the square root of Simpson's diversity index across productive rearrangements. TCRdb limited this immuneACCESS table to in-frame rearrangements with V and J called. A share of clones is missing; checked studies link under half to unresolved V genes, and the rest is unexplained. The D gene and trimming were derived from the DNA, and the V and J assignments and clone size from that table. The sample includes about 130,000 clones, with around 83% observed a single time. Approximately 8.7% of the sample is in the top ten clones.

The TCR was taken from a man aged 35 to 55 with active or convalescent COVID-19. In this chain, TRBV29-1 is recombined with TRBJ2-7; 9 middle bases align to TRBD1. Sequencing was done on a sample of peripheral blood. This receptor has the CDR3 CSVRTGDYEQYF. Here is the DNA: TGCAGCGTGAGGACAGGGGATTACGAGCAGTACTTC.